This T cell receptor beta chain derives from a study of blood T cell repertoires in COVID-19. V lost 0 bases, J lost 3 bases, and 9 bases lay in between. Germline V CDR1 and CDR2: SGHVS, FNYEAQ. The CDR3 runs to 15 residues. Assay used: immunoSEQ multiplex PCR; TCRdb lists only in-frame clones, some missing. The table includes 25,000 to 35,000 clones, more than 85% detected once. What was sequenced was peripheral blood. The TCR originated in a human donor in a cohort sampled during active COVID-19. The V gene is TRBV7-6, the J gene TRBJ2-1, with D perhaps matching TRBD1 (5 bases). The CDR3, as DNA: TGTGCCAGCAGCTTAGCGGCAGGGAACTACAATGAGCAGTTCTTC. This translates into CASSLAAGNYNEQFF.